Only a few counts were recorded for the clone carrying this TCR beta chain. The CDR3 sequence is 12 residues long. Trimming shortened V by 5 bases and J by 3 bases, and 8 bases separated the two germline ends. Looked up from germline, CDR1 is SGHDN and CDR2 is FVKESK. TCRdb re-analysed the 5' RACE reads in MiXCR, keeping a single row per CDR3 protein. The sample shows approximately 260,000 distinct CDR3 sequences, roughly a sixth of them seen only once. The record originates from a study of T-cell memory formation after mild COVID-19. The TCR was taken from a man aged 18 to 35 who had mild COVID-19 (a few samples of this study predate the infection). Cell type and time point are not known. Sequencing input: PBMCs or a T cell subset sorted from them (not recorded which). The chain employs TRBV14 and TRBJ2-7; possibly TRBD2 for D (6 bases). CDR3 DNA: TGTGCCAGCAGCGCAGCGGGCTACGAGCAGTACTTC. It codes for CASSAAGYEQYF.